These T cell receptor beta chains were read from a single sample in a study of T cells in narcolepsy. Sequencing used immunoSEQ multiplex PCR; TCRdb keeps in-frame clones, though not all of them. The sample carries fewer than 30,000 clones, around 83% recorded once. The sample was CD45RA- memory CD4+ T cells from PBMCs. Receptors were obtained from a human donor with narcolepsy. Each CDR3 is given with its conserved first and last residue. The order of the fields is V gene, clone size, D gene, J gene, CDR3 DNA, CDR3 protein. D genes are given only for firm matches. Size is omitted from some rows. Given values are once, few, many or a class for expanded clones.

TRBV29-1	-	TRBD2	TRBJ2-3	TGCAGCGTCCCTACGGGGGGGATATGGGCGGATACGCAGTATTTT	CSVPTGGIWADTQYF
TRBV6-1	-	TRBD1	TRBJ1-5	TGTGCCAGCAGCTGGGGTCAGGGGGCCAGTCAGCCCCAGCATTTT	CASSWGQGASQPQHF
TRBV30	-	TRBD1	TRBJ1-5	TGTGCCTGGAGTTTTAGGGACAGGGGTGGCCTGAAGCAGCCCCAGCATTTT	CAWSFRDRGGLKQPQHF
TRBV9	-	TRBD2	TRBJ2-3	TGTGCCAGCAGCGTTAGCGGGACTAGCACAGATACGCAGTATTTT	CASSVSGTSTDTQYF
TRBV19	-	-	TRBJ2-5	TGTGCCAGTAGTAATATGCAGGGTGTGTCAGAGACCCAGTACTTC	CASSNMQGVSETQYF
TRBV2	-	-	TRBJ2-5	TGTGCCAGCAGTGAAATTTCCGGGGGTGAGACCCAGTACTTC	CASSEISGGETQYF
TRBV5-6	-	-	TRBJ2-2	TGTGCCAGCAGCCCGGCGGCAGGGTTAGCCGGGGAGCTGTTTTTT	CASSPAAGLAGELFF
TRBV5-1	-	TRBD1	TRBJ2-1	TGCGCCAGCAGCTTGAGGACAGGAAACTCCTACAATGAGCAGTTCTTC	CASSLRTGNSYNEQFF
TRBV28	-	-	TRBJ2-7	TGTGCCAGCAGCCTCCTAAACCCGAACTACTACGAGCAGTACTTC	CASSLLNPNYYEQYF
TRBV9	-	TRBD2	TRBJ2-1	TGTGCCAGCAGCGGCGGACTAGCGGGAGGAAATGAGCAGTTCTTC	CASSGGLAGGNEQFF
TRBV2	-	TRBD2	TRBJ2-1	TGTGCCAGCAGCTACACTAGCGGGAGTACCCAGGATGAGCAGTTCTTC	CASSYTSGSTQDEQFF
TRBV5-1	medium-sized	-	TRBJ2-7	TGCGCCAGCAGCTTGGAGGCGAGGTTGCAGTGGTACTTC	CASSLEARLQWYF
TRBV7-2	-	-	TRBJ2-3	TGTGCCAGCAGCTTAGAGAGGGCAGATACGCAGTATTTT	CASSLERADTQYF
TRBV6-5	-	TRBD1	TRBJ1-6	TGTGCCAGCAGTTTACAGGGGAATTCACCCCTCCACTTT	CASSLQGNSPLHF
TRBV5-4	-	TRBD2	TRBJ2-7	TGTGCCAGCAGCCGGCGGGGACTAGCGGGCGGGCCTCTCTCCCACGAGCAGTACTTC	CASSRRGLAGGPLSHEQYF
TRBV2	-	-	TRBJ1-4	TGTGCCAGCAGTGAAAGGACACCCGGTAGGGAAAAACTGTTTTTT	CASSERTPGREKLFF
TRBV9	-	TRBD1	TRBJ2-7	TGTGCCAGCAACCCGGGGACAGGTACCTACGAGCAGTACTTC	CASNPGTGTYEQYF
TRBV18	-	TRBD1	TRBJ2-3	TGTGCCAGCTCACCACTTGGTGACAGGGGTACAGATACGCAGTATTTT	CASSPLGDRGTDTQYF
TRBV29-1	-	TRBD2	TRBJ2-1	TGCAGCGTTGAATGGGGTAGGACTAGCGGGAGGCCCCTGTCCTACAATGAGCAGTTCTTC	CSVEWGRTSGRPLSYNEQFF
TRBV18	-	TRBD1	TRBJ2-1	TGTGCCAGCTCACCAAAGGGGACAGGGGGGCATGAGCAGTTCTTC	CASSPKGTGGHEQFF
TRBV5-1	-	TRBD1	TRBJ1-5	TGCGCCAGCAGCTTGTTAGGGGGCAGTCAGCCCCAGCATTTT	CASSLLGGSQPQHF
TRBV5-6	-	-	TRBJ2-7	TGTGCCAGCAGCTCTGTAGGGGTATACTACGAGCAATACTTC	CASSSVGVYYEQYF
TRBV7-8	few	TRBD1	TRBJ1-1	TGTGCCAGCAGCTTATCAGGGGGCCTGAACACTGAAGCTTTCTTT	CASSLSGGLNTEAFF
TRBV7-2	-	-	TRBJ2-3	TGTGCCAGCAGCTTTAGGGAGACTAGCACAGATACGCAGTATTTT	CASSFRETSTDTQYF
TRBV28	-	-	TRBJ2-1	TGTGCCAGCAGTACGGACAGCAGGTCCTACAATGAGCAGTTCTTC	CASSTDSRSYNEQFF
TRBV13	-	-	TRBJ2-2	TGTGCCAGCAGCAACAGGAGGAACACCGGGGAGCTGTTTTTT	CASSNRRNTGELFF
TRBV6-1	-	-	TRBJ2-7	TGTGCCAGCTCTCGAAGGGAGACCTACGAGCAGTACTTC	CASSRRETYEQYF
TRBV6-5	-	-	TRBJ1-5	TGTGCCAGCAGTTCCGGAGGAAGTCAGCCCCAGCATTTT	CASSSGGSQPQHF
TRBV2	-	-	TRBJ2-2	TGTGCCAGCAGGCCGGTCACGGGGGACACCGGGGAGCTGTTTTTT	CASRPVTGDTGELFF
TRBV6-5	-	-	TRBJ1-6	TGTGCCGTAGCCTCAGGGGATAATTCACCCCTCCACTTT	CAVASGDNSPLHF
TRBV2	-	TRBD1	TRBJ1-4	TGTGCCAGCACATTCACAGGGGACGGAAATGAAAAACTGTTTTTT	CASTFTGDGNEKLFF
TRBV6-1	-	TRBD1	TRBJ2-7	TGTGCCAGCTCCAACAGGGGCACCTACGAGCAGTACTTC	CASSNRGTYEQYF
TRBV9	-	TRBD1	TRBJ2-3	TGTGCCAGCAGCGAATACAGGGGAAGCACAGATACGCAGTATTTT	CASSEYRGSTDTQYF
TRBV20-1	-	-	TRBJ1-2	TGCAGTGCTAGCCGGGACAATGGCTACACCTTC	CSASRDNGYTF
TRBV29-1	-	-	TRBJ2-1	TGCAGCGTTGACAGGGGATCCAATGAGCAGTTCTTC	CSVDRGSNEQFF
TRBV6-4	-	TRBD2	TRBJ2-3	TGTGCCAGCAGTCCTAGCGGGAGTATCAAGACGCAGTATTTT	CASSPSGSIKTQYF
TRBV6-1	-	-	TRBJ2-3	TGTGCCAGCAGTGAACAGGGCACAGATACGCAGTATTTT	CASSEQGTDTQYF